What follows are 24 T cell receptor beta chains derived from one specimen sequenced in a study of beta chain features in type 1 diabetes. Every bit of the isolated RNA underwent reverse transcription, so sequencing read expressed TCRB transcripts. The repertoire was sequenced with immunoSEQ multiplex PCR; TCRdb's copy has only in-frame clones and lacks some. The top ten hold 0.06% to 0.07% of the sample, which has under 500,000 clones, over 25% seen once. Sequenced material: naive CD4+ T cells from blood. The source is a man between 18 and 35 years old in good health.

The chain carries TRBV10-3 and TRBJ2-1; D is tentatively TRBD1 or TRBD2 (6 bases each). Germline loops: CDR1 ENHRY, CDR2 SYGVKD. V was pared by 8 bases and J by 2 bases, with 13 bases between. The CDR3 contains 14 residues. The CDR3 spells CAIGGRGPYNEQFF. CDR3 nucleotides: TGTGCCATCGGGGGACGGGGGCCCTACAATGAGCAGTTCTTC.

CDR3 sequence reads: CASSRGSYNEQFF. DNA for the CDR3: TGTGCCAGCAGCAGGGGGAGTTACAATGAGCAGTTCTTC. The chain combines TRBV9 with TRBJ2-1; D possibly corresponds to TRBD1 (6 bases). Deletions cut 4 bases from V and 4 bases from J, with 9 bases between. Germline-derived CDR1 and CDR2 are SGDLS and YYNGEE. The CDR3 sequence is 13 residues long.

The chain is built from TRBV27 and TRBJ2-4; D gene ambiguous. CDR1 is MNHEY and CDR2 is SMNVEV in the germline V gene (reference sequence). CDR3 length equals 14 residues. Trimming removed 3 bases at V and 2 bases at J, with 8 bases between. CDR3 coding DNA: TGTGCCAGCAGTTTCGCGGAGACCAAAAACATTCAGTACTTC. It specifies CASSFAETKNIQYF.

This clone has more than one count but fewer than ten. The rearrangement joins TRBV28 to TRBJ2-7, with no clear D. The V gene lost 8 bases and the J gene lost 1 base, with 18 bases spanning the gap. The CDR3 sequence is 15 residues long. CDR1 is MDHEN and CDR2 is SYDVKM in the germline V gene. Written as DNA, the CDR3 is TGTGCCAGCGCCCGGCGTCTGGGATCTTCCTACGAGCAGTACTTC. Protein sequence: CASARRLGSSYEQYF.

V gene TRBV9 combines with J gene TRBJ2-5; 14 positions agree with TRBD2. The CDR3 has 16 amino acids. V was clipped by 3 bases and J by 5 bases; unmatched bases: 6. Germline V CDR1 and CDR2: SGDLS, YYNGEE. CDR3 in amino acids: CASSAGTSGRPETQYF. The DNA of the CDR3 is TGTGCCAGCAGCGCGGGGACTAGCGGGAGACCTGAGACCCAGTACTTC.

This clone was seen a few times. J is TRBJ2-4 and V is TRBV15; 7 bases map to TRBD1. The CDR3 is 14 residues long. Germline V lookup: CDR1 LNHNV, CDR2 YYDKDF (reference sequence). Trimming cost V 5 bases and J 6 bases; bases outside gene matches: 7. This chain's CDR3 is CATSLMTGLNIQYF. The CDR3, as DNA: TGTGCCACCAGCTTAATGACAGGGTTAAACATTCAGTACTTC.

This clone was recorded a few times. The gene calls are TRBV30 and TRBJ2-7; a weak D match, TRBD2 (5 bases). The CDR3 totals 11 residues. From germline, CDR1 is GTSNPN and CDR2 SVGIG (reference sequence). Trimming stripped 4 bases from V and 6 bases from J, with 10 bases between. The CDR3 coding sequence is TGTGCCTGGACTGAGGGAACCGAGCAGTACTTC. Residues: CAWTEGTEQYF. The full variable domain, its missing parts supplied by reference TRBV30 and TRBJ2-7, is SQTIHQWPATLVQPVGSPLSLECTVEGTSNPNLYWYRQAAGRGLQLLFYSVGIGQISSEVPQNLSASRPQDRQFILSSKKLLLSDSGFYLCAWTEGTEQYFGPGTRLTVT.

This clone was detected a few times. The CDR3 is CSVAKGGTATDTQYF. Written as DNA, the CDR3 is TGCAGCGTTGCTAAAGGGGGCACAGCCACAGATACGCAGTATTTT. This sequence joins TRBV29-1 and TRBJ2-3; 7 bases agree with TRBD1. The V segment lost 4 bases and the J segment 2 bases; nucleotides outside the gene matches: 9. The CDR3 has 15 residues. Germline V CDR1 and CDR2: SQVTM, ANQGSEA.

The rearrangement links TRBV7-9 to TRBJ2-5, with D perhaps given as TRBD1 or TRBD2 (5 bases each). This CDR3 comprises 15 residues. Germline V lookup: CDR1 SEHNR, CDR2 FQNEAQ (reference sequence). Trimming shortened V by 5 bases and J by 2 bases, and 15 bases separated the two germline ends. As DNA, the CDR3 is TGTGCCAGCAGCCACTCCCCGGGACCTCAAGAGACCCAGTACTTC. The encoded protein is CASSHSPGPQETQYF.

This clone turned up a few times. The same CDR3 arises from other DNA sequences in this sample as well. J is TRBJ2-7 and V is TRBV15; no clear D gene. Germline CDR1 LNHNV, CDR2 YYDKDF (reference sequence). The CDR3 totals 13 residues. The germline V and J ends were trimmed by 0 bases and 4 bases, with 7 bases remaining between them. The CDR3 nucleotides are TGTGCCACCAGCAGAGATAAGGGATACGAGCAGTACTTC. Translating it yields CATSRDKGYEQYF.

The V and J genes are TRBV2 and TRBJ2-3; D gene ambiguous. Trimming pared 3 bases from V and 2 bases from J, leaving 9 bases between. CDR1 SNHLY and CDR2 FYNNEI come from the germline V gene. The CDR3 length is 14 residues. The CDR3 here is CASSELLTTDTQYF. In nucleotides, the CDR3 is TGTGCCAGCAGTGAGCTCCTAACCACAGATACGCAGTATTTT.

This clone occurred a few times. A junction boundary mismatches the germline segment, possibly from a read error. The chain combines TRBV7-7 with TRBJ2-3; no definite D call. The CDR3 spans 14 residues. The germline V gene has CDR1 SSHAT and CDR2 FNYEAQ (reference sequence). The CDR3 bases are TGTGCTAGCAGCTTAGTAGCTAGCACAGATACGCAGTATTTT. This translates into CASSLVASTDTQYF.

The chain couples TRBV30 to TRBJ2-1, with TRBD2 matching over 9 bases. J was trimmed by 6 bases and V by 4 bases; bases with no gene match: 7. Germline CDR1 and CDR2: GTSNPN and SVGIG (reference sequence). The CDR3 totals 14 residues. The CDR3 DNA reads as TGTGCCTGGATGTCTAGCGGGATTGGCAATGAGCAGTTCTTC. Protein product: CAWMSSGIGNEQFF. Full variable domain (rest looked up from reference TRBV30 and TRBJ2-1): SQTIHQWPATLVQPVGSPLSLECTVEGTSNPNLYWYRQAAGRGLQLLFYSVGIGQISSEVPQNLSASRPQDRQFILSSKKLLLSDSGFYLCAWMSSGIGNEQFFGPGTRLTVL.

In its sample, this clone was seen a few times. The chain carries TRBV4-3 and TRBJ2-7, with 9 bases that match TRBD1. V lost 2 bases and J lost 10; bases outside the gene matches: 9. CDR1 and CDR2 from the germline V gene are LGHNA and YSLEER. The CDR3 consists of 14 residues. CDR3 protein: CASSQRTGDLVQYF. In DNA form, the CDR3 reads TGCGCCAGCAGCCAAAGGACAGGGGATCTAGTCCAGTACTTC.

This clone has only one observation. The chain carries TRBV14 and TRBJ2-2; D gene uncertain. Germline V gene data show CDR1 as SGHDN and CDR2 as FVKESK. V lost 3 bases and J lost 2, with 1 base in between. The CDR3 is made up of 12 amino acids. DNA for the CDR3: TGTGCCAGCAGCCACAACACCGGGGAGCTGTTTTTT. It yields the protein CASSHNTGELFF.

The V and J genes are TRBV25-1 and TRBJ1-1, with D maybe TRBD1 (6 bases). The V gene's germline CDR1 is MGHDK and CDR2 SYGVNS. Deletions cut 3 bases from V and 5 bases from J, with 13 bases between. This CDR3 is built from 14 residues. In DNA, the CDR3 is TGTGCCAGCAGTGAGCAGGGGCCCTGGACTGAAGCTTTCTTT. Protein: CASSEQGPWTEAFF. Complete variable domain (other parts from reference TRBV25-1 and TRBJ1-1): EADIYQTPRYLVIGTGKKITLECSQTMGHDKMYWYQQDPGMELHLIHYSYGVNSTEKGDLSSESTVSRIRTEHFPLTLESARPSHTSQYLCASSEQGPWTEAFFGQGTRLTVV.

The chain carries TRBV7-9 and TRBJ2-1; 9 positions match TRBD2. The CDR3 has 14 amino acids. Germline lookup yields CDR1 SEHNR and CDR2 FQNEAQ (reference sequence). The V and J ends lost 7 bases and 9 bases, in that order; junction bases with no gene match: 10. The CDR3 coding sequence is TGTGCCAGCAATCATTTAGCGGGAGCCGGTGAGCAGTTCTTC. It codes for CASNHLAGAGEQFF.

The V and J genes are TRBV9 and TRBJ2-1, with no clear D. Between the trimmed V and J ends, which lost 0 bases and 8 bases, there was a span of 9 bases. Germline lookup yields CDR1 SGDLS and CDR2 YYNGEE. CDR3 size: 13 residues. The CDR3 loop is CASSVAMRDEQFF. In nucleotides, the CDR3 is TGTGCCAGCAGCGTAGCTATGCGTGATGAGCAGTTCTTC.

This clone occurred once. The J gene is TRBJ2-6, the V gene TRBV28, with 9 bases identical to TRBD1. V trimming: 6 bases; J trimming: 0 bases; junction bases outside the gene matches: 21. The CDR3 totals 22 residues. Germline V gene sequence: CDR1 MDHEN, CDR2 SYDVKM. CDR3 sequence reads: CASSLFSLRDREPNSGANVLTF. CDR3 DNA sequence: TGTGCCAGCAGCCTATTTTCCCTCCGGGACAGGGAACCAAACTCTGGGGCCAACGTCCTGACTTTC.

For this clone: Other DNA sequences in the same sample also yield this CDR3. The chain recombines TRBV20-1 with TRBJ2-5; D gene ambiguous. Trimming stripped 0 bases from V and 5 bases from J, with 4 bases between. The CDR3 runs 11 residues. Germline values: CDR1 DFQATT, CDR2 SNEGSKA (reference sequence). Here the CDR3 reads CSARDVETQYF. CDR3 DNA sequence: TGCAGTGCTAGAGATGTGGAGACCCAGTACTTC.

The chain employs TRBV14 and TRBJ2-5; TRBD2 matches 7 bases. Germline CDR1 is SGHDN and CDR2 is FVKESK. J lost 2 bases, V lost 3 bases, and 9 bases had no gene match. The CDR3 loop spans 16 amino acids. The CDR3 nucleotides are TGTGCCAGCAGCCAGGAGAGCGGGACCATGCAAGAGACCCAGTACTTC. Its translation is CASSQESGTMQETQYF.

The genes are TRBV29-1 and TRBJ1-3, with D unresolved. The CDR3 runs to 13 residues. Trimming pared 6 bases from V and 0 bases from J, leaving 9 bases between. The V gene's germline CDR1 is SQVTM and CDR2 ANQGSEA. The CDR3 sequence: CSVRLVSGNTIYF. The CDR3 nucleotides are TGCAGCGTCCGACTGGTCTCTGGAAACACCATATATTTT.

This chain uses TRBV29-1 with TRBJ2-7, with 7 bases that match TRBD2. The V and J ends lost 6 bases and 3 bases, in that order; junction bases with no gene match: 5. The CDR3 runs 12 residues. Germline V lookup: CDR1 SQVTM, CDR2 ANQGSEA. The CDR3 DNA is TGCAGCGTGAAAGGGACTAACTACGAGCAGTACTTC. Translated, it gives CSVKGTNYEQYF.

This chain links TRBV10-3 with TRBJ2-7; D gene uncertain. The germline CDR1 and CDR2 sequences are ENHRY and SYGVKD. The CDR3 sequence is 15 residues long. Trimming cost V 2 bases and J 0 bases, with 11 bases left between them. The CDR3 DNA follows: TGTGCCATCAGTGAGGAAGGCGAAAGCTCCTACGAGCAGTACTTC. It yields the protein CAISEEGESSYEQYF.